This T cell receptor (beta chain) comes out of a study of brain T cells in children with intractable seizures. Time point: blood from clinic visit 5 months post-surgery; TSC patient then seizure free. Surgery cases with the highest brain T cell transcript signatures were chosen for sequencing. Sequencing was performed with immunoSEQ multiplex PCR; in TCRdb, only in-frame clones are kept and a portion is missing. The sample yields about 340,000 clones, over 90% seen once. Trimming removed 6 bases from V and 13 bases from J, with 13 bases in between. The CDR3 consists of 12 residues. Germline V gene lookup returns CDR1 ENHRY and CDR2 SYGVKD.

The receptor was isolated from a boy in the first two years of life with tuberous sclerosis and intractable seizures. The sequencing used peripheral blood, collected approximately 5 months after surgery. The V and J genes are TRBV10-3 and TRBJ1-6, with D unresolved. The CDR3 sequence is CAISSGLPPLHF. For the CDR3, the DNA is TGTGCCATCAGCTCAGGCCTACCCCCCCTCCACTTT.